This TCR beta chain was sequenced during a study of identical twins. Germline V CDR1 and CDR2: DFQATT, SNEGSKA (reference sequence). The V gene lost 3 bases and the J gene lost 6 bases, with 13 bases spanning the gap. This CDR3 has 13 amino acids. TCRdb re-called the 5' RACE reads through MiXCR, storing one row per CDR3 protein. The table shows 470,000 or so distinct CDR3 sequences, with approximately 24% occurring only once. Findings and limits, study-wide: Some out-of-frame alpha sequences were shared by twins, and these showed excess low generation probability. Abundant beta clonotypes from cord blood bore fewer insertions; memory repertoires lacked this pattern.

Notes on this clonotype: Its target is not known.

These data also formed part of another study, on T cells expressing NK-cell markers. As that study records: Sorting was restricted to alpha-beta TCR T cells by an anti-gamma-delta TCR antibody in several experiments. What remained unclear was the HCMV specificity of expanded NKG2C+ T cell clones.

V and J are TRBV20-1 and TRBJ2-3; possible D gene TRBD1, 6 bases. Specimen: CD4+ T cells sorted from blood. The clonotype comes from a young woman in good health. The CDR3 coding sequence is TGCAGTGCTAGGGATGGGGGCGAGGATACGCAGTATTTT. It translates to CSARDGGEDTQYF.